The clone carrying this TCR beta chain has just a few counts. The target antigen is unknown. With a J-beta primer mix and a sample-barcoded 5' primer, a second PCR ran roughly 7 to 11 cycles. TCRdb fed the 5' RACE reads into MiXCR, producing one record per CDR3 protein. The sample comprises over 600,000 distinct CDR3 sequences, 46% of which are singletons, and 15% to 20% rests with the top ten. This sample is drawn from a study of blood T cells in healthy people across ages. CDR3 size: 13 residues. Germline assignment: CDR1 SQVTM and CDR2 ANQGSEA. V lost 7 bases, J lost 6 bases, and 15 bases lay in between. Points from the study as a whole: Among long-lived donors, naive CD4+ cells were more numerous and diversity higher than in aged donors. Significant beta diversity loss was already apparent by age approximately 38, declining roughly linearly.

The sequenced sample was blood. V gene TRBV29-1 combines with J gene TRBJ2-2, with D perhaps matching TRBD1 (7 bases). The receptor's source is a man older than 75 in good health. The CDR3 loop is CSAGGLAAGELFF. The CDR3 DNA reads as TGCAGCGCAGGGGGGCTAGCAGCCGGGGAGCTGTTTTTT.